The rows below give T cell receptor beta chains drawn from one sample of a study of T cells expressing NK-cell markers. TCRdb re-called the 5' RACE reads; every CDR3 protein appears as one record, without DNA. The repertoire table contains hundreds of thousands of distinct CDR3 sequences. Sequenced sample: blood T cells: a sorted CD56 or NKG2C T cell subset, CD4+ or CD8+ T cells, or bulk PBMC T cells (not recorded which). These TCRs come from a woman between 18 and 75 years old in good health. CDR3s include the opening cysteine and the closing phenylalanine or tryptophan.

CDR3 protein	V gene	J gene
CASSQVSEEELFF	TRBV4-3	TRBJ2-2
CASRTGSEQFF	TRBV12-3/TRBV12-4	TRBJ2-1
CATSALGLAGYNEQFF	TRBV24-1	TRBJ2-1
CASSLRDRTSSGANVLTF	TRBV5-1	TRBJ2-6
CASSQEGGLAGAPYEQYF	TRBV14	TRBJ2-7
CASSGQSRGYTEAFF	TRBV5-4	TRBJ1-1
CAWRAQGTEAFF	TRBV30	TRBJ1-1
CASSYGTDNEQFF	TRBV6-5	TRBJ2-1
CASSLTVSSSNTGELFF	TRBV27	TRBJ2-2
CASSLPRESYEQYF	TRBV28	TRBJ2-7
CASSLEGGKNIQYF	TRBV5-6	TRBJ2-4
CASRKSGTGDQETQYF	TRBV12-3/TRBV12-4	TRBJ2-5
CASKLADTYEQYF	TRBV6-1	TRBJ2-7
CASSDTGRMNTEAFF	TRBV12-3/TRBV12-4	TRBJ1-1
CASSETRGGHTQYF	TRBV10-1	TRBJ2-3
CASSLGVANTEAFF	TRBV13	TRBJ1-1
CASSAGTELEAFF	TRBV5-1	TRBJ1-1
CASRLGQAFSEQYF	TRBV27	TRBJ2-7
CASSYLGRGKETQYF	TRBV6-2/TRBV6-3	TRBJ2-5
CASSLADRVRGYTF	TRBV7-2	TRBJ1-2
CASSFDGMGPEAFF	TRBV12-3/TRBV12-4	TRBJ1-1
CASSPTGFEQYF	TRBV19	TRBJ2-7
CSVLGGLAEASGANVLTF	TRBV29-1	TRBJ2-6
CASSRVGTPNEQFF	TRBV11-2	TRBJ2-1
CASSKDRWTGNTGELFF	TRBV21-1	TRBJ2-2
CASSFKAVYNEQFF	TRBV7-2	TRBJ2-1
CASSLGATETQYF	TRBV3-1	TRBJ2-5
CASTPTGDLAKNIQYF	TRBV12-3/TRBV12-4	TRBJ2-4
CASTSRSGTENSPLHF	TRBV9	TRBJ1-6
CASSLGDRGQTGELFF	TRBV5-4	TRBJ2-2
CASSLGLGKTQYF	TRBV7-2	TRBJ2-5
CASSRTGGADTQYF	TRBV12-3/TRBV12-4	TRBJ2-3
CASSDGGGEQFF	TRBV25-1	TRBJ2-1
CSARDLGVSLGDTGELFF	TRBV20-1	TRBJ2-2
CASSPWAGDNEQFF	TRBV11-2	TRBJ2-1
CSARKARQGQNTGELFF	TRBV20-1	TRBJ2-2
CSASPRLAGGHETQYF	TRBV20-1	TRBJ2-5
CASSWGPTTEQFF	TRBV27	TRBJ2-1
CAWTRQRRSQGDTQYF	TRBV30	TRBJ2-3
CAIRQGGPQETQYF	TRBV24-1	TRBJ2-5
CSAMTSGSVDTQYF	TRBV20-1	TRBJ2-3
CASSLDSIATNEKLFF	TRBV7-9	TRBJ1-4
CASREGAYNEQFF	TRBV5-1	TRBJ2-1
CATPFGLAGGTLNNEQFF	TRBV6-2/TRBV6-3	TRBJ2-1